The 30 T cell receptor beta chains below were found in one sample sequenced in a study of Ad26.COV2.S vaccination and SARS-CoV-2 variants. Treatment reported: 15 to 20 received Ad26.COV2.S at low or high dose, single or two shots; several received placebo; per-sample allocation not given. Collection of samples fell on day 63 after the first vaccine or placebo injection. Measured with immunoSEQ multiplex PCR; TCRdb has only the in-frame clones, and not every one. The data contain hundreds of thousands of clones, 88% of them seen just once; the ten biggest clones take up around 5.8%. This sample comprised peripheral blood, obtained in a trial of Ad26.COV2.S vaccine versus placebo. These receptors were taken from a person between 18 and 59 years old who received the Ad26.COV2.S COVID-19 vaccine or a placebo.

As to this clone: Distinct nucleotide sequences in the sample also encode this CDR3. The chain recombines TRBV5-1 with TRBJ1-5; D is unclear. V lost 0 bases to trimming and J lost 4 bases, with 5 bases between them. The CDR3 totals 13 residues. Germline values: CDR1 SGHRS, CDR2 YFSETQ. Here the CDR3 DNA reads TGCGCCAGCAGCTTGGGGCCTAATCAGCCCCAGCATTTT. This codes for CASSLGPNQPQHF. The full variable domain, in which reference TRBV5-1 and TRBJ1-5 provide the parts outside the CDR3, is KAGVTQTPRYLIKTRGQQVTLSCSPISGHRSVSWYQQTPGQGLQFLFEYFSETQRNKGNFPGRFSGRQFSNSRSEMNVSTLELGDSALYLCASSLGPNQPQHFGDGTRLSIL.

This clone appeared a single time. Here the CDR3 DNA reads TGTGCCAGCAGCTTTTTACAGGGGGCGTTCGAAAAACTGTTTTTT. Translated: CASSFLQGAFEKLFF. The chain is built from TRBV5-5 and TRBJ1-4; 9 bases map to TRBD1. The CDR3 is 15 residues long. The germline gives CDR1 SGHKS, CDR2 YYEKEE (reference sequence). J lost 8 bases, V lost 2 bases, and 7 bases had no gene match.

J is TRBJ1-1 and V is TRBV5-1, with D perhaps TRBD1 (5 bases). Deletions cut 0 bases from V and 4 bases from J, with 16 bases between. The CDR3 has 16 amino acids. Germline V gives CDR1 SGHRS, CDR2 YFSETQ. The CDR3 DNA follows: TGCGCCAGCAGCTTGGCCGGGGCCCAACCCGGCACTGAAGCTTTCTTT. Translated, it gives CASSLAGAQPGTEAFF.

The rearrangement uses TRBV4-1 and TRBJ2-4; D possibly corresponds to TRBD2 (6 bases). Trimming shortened V by 0 bases and J by 6 bases, and 12 bases separated the two germline ends. Germline V lookup: CDR1 MGHRA, CDR2 YSYEKL. CDR3 size: 15 residues. CDR3 region: CASSQEGTPGNIQYF. Written as DNA, the CDR3 is TGCGCCAGCAGCCAAGAGGGGACTCCAGGAAACATTCAGTACTTC.

This sequence joins TRBV19 and TRBJ2-3; 8 bases align to TRBD2. Germline V gives CDR1 LNHDA, CDR2 SQIVND (reference sequence). With 5 bases clipped from V and 4 bases from J, the junction kept 8 bases outside the gene matches. CDR3 length equals 15 residues. The CDR3 region has the DNA TGTGCCAGTAGTCCCCAGAGCGGGGGCTCAGATACGCAGTATTTT. Amino acids: CASSPQSGGSDTQYF.

The V and J genes are TRBV15 and TRBJ2-7; 7 nucleotides line up with TRBD1. This CDR3 spans 16 amino acids. Looked up from germline, CDR1 is LNHNV and CDR2 is YYDKDF (reference sequence). The V segment lost 1 base and the J segment 3 bases; nucleotides outside the gene matches: 9. The CDR3 here is CATSRGIRGQFYEQYF. The CDR3 DNA follows: TGTGCCACCAGCAGAGGGATCAGGGGACAGTTCTACGAGCAGTACTTC.

This clone was observed a single time. This rearrangement joins TRBV4-3 to TRBJ2-1, with 10 bases matching TRBD1. After removal of 3 bases from V and 9 bases from J, the junction contained 11 bases not matched to a gene. CDR3 length: 16 residues. Germline V gives CDR1 LGHNA, CDR2 YSLEER. The CDR3: CASSHRGTGEPGEQFF. The CDR3 coding sequence is TGCGCCAGCAGCCACCGGGGGACAGGGGAACCTGGTGAGCAGTTCTTC.

V is TRBV25-1 and J is TRBJ2-7; 8 bases line up with TRBD1. The CDR3 contains 13 residues. V shed 7 bases, J shed 3 bases, and the junction held 5 bases outside the gene matches. Germline V gene data show CDR1 as MGHDK and CDR2 as SYGVNS. The CDR3 DNA is TGTGCCAGCACCCGGACAGGGATCTACGAGCAGTACTTC. As protein: CASTRTGIYEQYF.

The gene calls are TRBV19 and TRBJ2-6; the D gene is possibly TRBD2 (6 bases). Deletions cut 3 bases from V and 4 bases from J, with 10 bases between. Germline V gives CDR1 LNHDA, CDR2 SQIVND (reference sequence). The CDR3 sequence is 15 residues long. The CDR3 DNA is TGTGCCAGTAGTATGGAGGGGAGGGGGGCCAACGTCCTGACTTTC. Protein: CASSMEGRGANVLTF.

The rearrangement joins TRBV19 to TRBJ2-1, with D possibly being TRBD1 or TRBD2 (5 bases each). Germline CDR1 and CDR2: LNHDA and SQIVND (reference sequence). CDR3 size: 14 residues. Deletions cut 6 bases from V and 7 bases from J, with 16 bases between. The CDR3 DNA reads as TGTGCCAGTAGCTTAGACGGGACGTGGAATGAGCAGTTCTTC. Protein sequence: CASSLDGTWNEQFF.

The chain uses TRBV6-4 and TRBJ2-2; tentative D call: TRBD2 (6 bases). V lost 5 bases and J lost 4, with 14 bases in between. CDR1 and CDR2 (germline): MRHNA, SNTAGT. CDR3 length: 15 amino acids. The CDR3 region has the DNA TGTGCCAGCAGTTCTAGCGAGGAGGTCACCGGGGAGCTGTTTTTT. Translation: CASSSSEEVTGELFF.

The chain recombines TRBV9 with TRBJ2-1; D ambiguous. This CDR3 contains 16 residues. The V and J ends lost 0 bases and 0 bases respectively, with 10 bases between them. The V gene's germline CDR1 is SGDLS and CDR2 YYNGEE. CDR3 sequence reads: CASSVAIQSSYNEQFF. In DNA form, the CDR3 reads TGTGCCAGCAGCGTAGCTATCCAAAGCTCCTACAATGAGCAGTTCTTC.

In this sample, this clone turned up once. The V and J genes are TRBV5-1 and TRBJ1-1; 7 bases align to TRBD1. The CDR3 is made up of 15 amino acids. Per germline, CDR1 SGHRS and CDR2 YFSETQ. The V segment lost 2 bases and the J segment 4 bases; nucleotides outside the gene matches: 8. CDR3 loop: CASSFGDSKATEAFF. In nucleotides, the CDR3 is TGCGCCAGCAGCTTCGGGGACAGCAAGGCCACTGAAGCTTTCTTT.

The V and J genes are TRBV5-1 and TRBJ1-4, with D possibly matching TRBD1 (6 bases). Germline assignment: CDR1 SGHRS and CDR2 YFSETQ. The V end was cut by 1 base, the J end by 8 bases, with 15 bases between. The length of the CDR3 is 15 residues. CDR3 amino acids: CASSLTGQGKEKLFF. In nucleotides, the CDR3 is TGCGCCAGCAGCTTGACGGGCCAGGGGAAGGAAAAACTGTTTTTT.

The CDR3 coding sequence is TGTGCCAGCAGCTTAGAGGTCAGGCTAGCGGGAGCCTACGAGCAGTACTTC. Translating it yields CASSLEVRLAGAYEQYF. V is TRBV7-6 and J is TRBJ2-7, with 10 bases that match TRBD2. Unmatched junction bases numbered 8, after V lost 1 base and J lost 2 bases. The CDR3 spans 17 residues. Germline values: CDR1 SGHVS, CDR2 FNYEAQ.

The chain uses TRBV18 and TRBJ1-1; TRBD1 matches 11 bases. J was trimmed by 4 bases and V by 1 base; bases with no gene match: 2. Germline values: CDR1 KGHSH, CDR2 LQKENI. This CDR3 is 15 amino acids long. The CDR3 loop reads CASSPQGQGGTEAFF. The CDR3 DNA sequence: TGTGCCAGCTCACCACAGGGACAGGGGGGCACTGAAGCTTTCTTT.

V usage is TRBV25-1 and J usage is TRBJ2-5; 7 bases map to TRBD1. Trimming cost V 4 bases and J 2 bases; bases outside gene matches: 4. The CDR3 sequence is 14 residues long. From germline, CDR1 is MGHDK and CDR2 SYGVNS. This CDR3 reads CASSGWDRQETQYF. CDR3 nucleotides: TGTGCCAGCAGTGGTTGGGACAGACAAGAGACCCAGTACTTC.

The chain links TRBV5-1 to TRBJ1-2; D uncertain. Germline CDR1 reads SGHRS; CDR2 reads YFSETQ. V lost 2 bases and J lost 13, with 12 bases in between. The CDR3 spans 11 residues. CDR3 region: CASSFGQNFTF. The CDR3 nucleotides read TGCGCCAGCAGCTTTGGGCAGAACTTCACCTTC.

V and J are TRBV28 and TRBJ2-5; possible D gene TRBD1, 6 bases. V lost 5 bases and J 2 bases, leaving 6 bases between the germline ends. Germline CDR1 reads MDHEN; CDR2 reads SYDVKM. This CDR3 has 12 residues. The CDR3 region has the DNA TGTGCCAGCAGTGGACAGCAAGAGACCCAGTACTTC. Translation: CASSGQQETQYF.

The chain recombines TRBV18 with TRBJ2-2; 10 bases fit TRBD1. Germline V gene lookup returns CDR1 KGHSH and CDR2 LQKENI. V trimming: 3 bases; J trimming: 7 bases; junction bases outside the gene matches: 5. The CDR3 has 15 amino acids. The CDR3 reads CASSPQGQGLGELFF. CDR3 nucleotides: TGTGCCAGCTCACCGCAGGGACAGGGGCTCGGGGAGCTGTTTTTT.

The CDR3 coding sequence is TGTGCCAGCAGCTTGGCGGGTGGGCCCCAGAGCAATCAGCCCCAGCATTTT. This sequence encodes CASSLAGGPQSNQPQHF. The chain combines TRBV7-2 with TRBJ1-5; D not resolved. Trimming stripped 3 bases from V and 1 base from J, with 16 bases between. CDR1 and CDR2 (germline): SGHTA, FQGNSA. This CDR3 spans 17 amino acids. Together with reference TRBV7-2 and TRBJ1-5, the CDR3 gives the full variable domain: GAGVSQSPSNKVTEKGKDVELRCDPISGHTALYWYRQSLGQGLEFLIYFQGNSAPDKSGLPSDRFSAERTGGSVSTLTIQRTQQEDSAVYLCASSLAGGPQSNQPQHFGDGTRLSIL.

The J gene is TRBJ1-1, the V gene TRBV30; a possible D gene is TRBD1 (5 bases). The CDR3 consists of 13 residues. The germline CDR1 and CDR2 sequences are GTSNPN and SVGIG (reference sequence). V was shortened by 4 bases and J by 4 bases, with 13 bases between the two germline ends. In nucleotides, the CDR3 is TGTGCCTGGACCAAACCCCAGGGCACTGAAGCTTTCTTT. Its translation: CAWTKPQGTEAFF.

This chain uses TRBV7-6 with TRBJ2-7; D is perhaps TRBD1 (6 bases). CDR3 length: 13 residues. Germline CDR1 SGHVS, CDR2 FNYEAQ. Deletions cut 3 bases from V and 4 bases from J, with 10 bases between. The DNA of the CDR3 is TGTGCCAGCAGCTTGGGGACAATTTACGAGCAGTACTTC. It encodes CASSLGTIYEQYF.

The CDR3 DNA sequence: TGTGCCAGTAGTATAAATACAGGGCTGCTGACTGAAGCTTTCTTT. Residues: CASSINTGLLTEAFF. The chain uses TRBV19 and TRBJ1-1, with TRBD1 as a possible D gene (6 bases). This CDR3 spans 15 amino acids. CDR1 is LNHDA, CDR2 SQIVND, per germline (reference sequence). V was clipped by 2 bases and J by 5 bases, with 15 bases between them.

The chain is built from TRBV29-1 and TRBJ2-7; D tentatively reads TRBD1 or TRBD2 (5 bases each). CDR1 is SQVTM, CDR2 ANQGSEA, per germline. V was shortened by 4 bases and J by 4 bases, with 23 bases between the two germline ends. There are 16 residues in the CDR3. The CDR3 region is CSVVGDGDSPGYEQYF. CDR3 nucleotide sequence: TGCAGCGTTGTGGGGGACGGGGATTCTCCGGGGTACGAGCAGTACTTC.

V and J are TRBV7-3 and TRBJ2-3; the D is unclear. Germline CDR1 is SGHTA and CDR2 is FQGTGA. The CDR3 consists of 11 residues. Trimming stripped 4 bases from V and 5 bases from J, with 4 bases between. DNA of the CDR3: TGTGCCAGCAGCTCACTAGATACGCAGTATTTT. Its protein is CASSSLDTQYF.

The V call is TRBV4-1, the J call TRBJ2-7; TRBD2 matches at 8 bases. V shed 0 bases, J shed 3 bases, and the junction held 7 bases outside the gene matches. CDR3 length: 16 residues. Germline V gives CDR1 MGHRA, CDR2 YSYEKL. CDR3 protein: CASSQEGPGGDYEQYF. The CDR3 coding sequence is TGCGCCAGCAGCCAAGAGGGTCCGGGGGGGGACTACGAGCAGTACTTC.

The chain recombines TRBV19 with TRBJ2-1; 9 bases are shared with TRBD2. The CDR3 extends over 15 amino acids. The germline V gene encodes CDR1 LNHDA and CDR2 SQIVND (reference sequence). J was trimmed by 8 bases and V by 3 bases; bases with no gene match: 8. The CDR3 sequence is CASSIRGTSIHEQFF. In DNA, the CDR3 is TGTGCCAGTAGTATCCGAGGGACTAGCATCCATGAGCAGTTCTTC.

This chain connects TRBV4-3 to TRBJ2-1; the D gene is possibly TRBD2 (6 bases). V shed 3 bases and J shed 4 bases, with 7 bases lying between them. The CDR3 is 13 residues long. Germline-derived CDR1 and CDR2 are LGHNA and YSLEER. In nucleotides, the CDR3 is TGCGCCAGCAGCCAGGAGGGTTACAATGAGCAGTTCTTC. As protein: CASSQEGYNEQFF.

The chain carries TRBV11-2 and TRBJ2-7; tentatively, D is TRBD1 or TRBD2 (5 bases each). Germline V lookup: CDR1 SGHAT, CDR2 FQNNGV. The V gene lost 0 bases and the J gene lost 0 bases, with 6 bases spanning the gap. This CDR3 contains 14 residues. CDR3 nucleotide sequence: TGTGCCAGCAGCTTAGACGGGACCTCCTACGAGCAGTACTTC. It is translated as CASSLDGTSYEQYF. Based on the CDR3 plus reference TRBV11-2 and TRBJ2-7, the full variable domain is EAGVAQSPRYKIIEKRQSVAFWCNPISGHATLYWYQQILGQGPKLLIQFQNNGVVDDSQLPKDRFSAERLKGVDSTLKIQPAKLEDSAVYLCASSLDGTSYEQYFGPGTRLTVT.